This T cell receptor beta chain is drawn from a study of regulatory T cells in long-lasting Graves disease. CDR3-region Arm-PCR and iRepertoire HTBI primers produced the TCR beta libraries. TCRdb redid the calling of the multiplex PCR reads with MiXCR, one entry per CDR3 protein. The sample holds around 500,000 distinct CDR3 sequences, 15% to 20% seen once. Time point defined: newly diagnosed GD, antithyroid drugs for less than 3 months. The TCR library was made from RNA that had been extracted from PBMCs in TRIzol. The authors diagnosed Graves' disease using American Thyroid Association guidelines. In this sample, this clonotype turned up a few times. Germline V gene data show CDR1 as SNHLY and CDR2 as FYNNEI. V shed 6 bases and J 4 bases; nucleotides not matched to a gene: 7. The CDR3 runs 15 residues. This sample was shared with a second study, whose subject was T cells in Graves' hyperthyroidism and ophthalmopathy. Per that paper: Any patient presenting with uncontrolled infection, other autoimmune disease, pregnancy or lactation was left out.

The material was peripheral blood mononuclear cells (PBMCs), obtained at new diagnosis, from a patient treated with antithyroid drugs. The TCR was taken from a woman in her forties or fifties with Graves disease. This chain links TRBV2 with TRBJ2-2; 8 bases are a match to TRBD2. CDR3 coding DNA: TGTGCCAGCAGCGGGGGGGCCTTCCGCACCGGGGAGCTGTTTTTT. It encodes CASSGGAFRTGELFF.